Each of the 28 T cell receptor beta chains below was sequenced from the same sample in a study of T cells in Graves' hyperthyroidism and ophthalmopathy. Amplified TCR beta CDR3 regions derived from RNA transcripts. First-round RT-PCR of the TCR CDR3 relied on the HTBI primer set. MiXCR was run by TCRdb on the multiplex PCR reads, yielding one entry per CDR3 protein. The sample shows about 340,000 distinct CDR3 sequences, 21% of them seen only once. The sequencing sample was made of blood. The receptors were sampled from a woman between 50 and 59 years old with Graves' hyperthyroidism.

There are many counts of this clonotype. The rearrangement uses TRBV28 and TRBJ1-2; TRBD1 aligns across 11 bases. Germline assignment: CDR1 MDHEN and CDR2 SYDVKM. This CDR3 is 13 amino acids long. V lost 5 bases, J lost 6 bases, and 2 bases stayed unmatched. The DNA for the CDR3 is TGTGCCAGCAGTCGGACAGGGGGCGATGGCTACACCTTC. It is translated as CASSRTGGDGYTF.

The chain employs TRBV5-5 and TRBJ1-1; D is ambiguous. Germline V gene data show CDR1 as SGHKS and CDR2 as YYEKEE (reference sequence). Trimming left V 4 bases short and J 7 bases short, with 11 bases between. The CDR3 sequence is 12 residues long. CDR3 nucleotides: TGTGCCAGCAGCGCCATAGGTTTTGAAGCTTTCTTT. The encoded protein is CASSAIGFEAFF.

This chain connects TRBV29-1 to TRBJ2-1; 7 bases agree with TRBD2. The V and J ends lost 7 bases and 6 bases, in that order; junction bases with no gene match: 9. The CDR3 totals 13 residues. CDR1 and CDR2 (germline): SQVTM, ANQGSEA. The CDR3 loop reads CSASFPSGNEQFF. Written as DNA, the CDR3 is TGCAGCGCCTCCTTTCCTAGCGGCAATGAGCAGTTCTTC.

DNA of the CDR3: TGCAGTGCTGTGCACCGTGGGTTACGGTTTGACACTGAAGCTTTCTTT. It is translated as CSAVHRGLRFDTEAFF. The rearrangement uses TRBV20-1 and TRBJ1-1; D call uncertain. This CDR3 spans 16 amino acids. Deletions cut 5 bases from V and 3 bases from J, with 22 bases between. CDR1 DFQATT and CDR2 SNEGSKA come from the germline V gene (reference sequence).

This clonotype was counted many times. This rearrangement joins TRBV5-1 to TRBJ2-7; possible D gene TRBD2, 6 bases. CDR1 and CDR2 from the germline V gene are SGHRS and YFSETQ. The CDR3 has 15 residues. Trimming took off 0 bases at V and 5 bases at J, with 15 bases between the two ends. In nucleotides, the CDR3 is TGCGCCAGCAGCTTGGCCCATCGGGAGACCGACGAGCAGTACTTC. Protein sequence: CASSLAHRETDEQYF.

Ten or more counts support this clonotype. The genes are TRBV28 and TRBJ1-1; TRBD1 might be the D (5 bases). The CDR3 is 11 residues long. The V gene lost 2 bases and the J gene lost 10 bases, with 8 bases spanning the gap. Per the germline V gene, CDR1 is MDHEN and CDR2 is SYDVKM. CDR3 residues: CASSLQGRAFF. The CDR3 coding sequence is TGTGCCAGCAGTTTACAGGGCAGAGCTTTCTTT.

This clonotype was seen a few times. The chain carries TRBV5-6 and TRBJ1-4; D may be TRBD1 (6 bases). CDR1 is SGHDT, CDR2 YYEEEE, per germline. The V gene lost 4 bases and the J gene lost 7 bases, with 17 bases spanning the gap. The CDR3 runs 15 residues. CDR3 loop: CASSPVGGRGEKLFF. In nucleotides, the CDR3 is TGTGCCAGCAGCCCTGTCGGGGGGCGCGGTGAAAAACTGTTTTTT.

This clonotype was found many times. The gene calls are TRBV20-1 and TRBJ1-2; D remains unclear. Trimming removed 3 bases from V and 6 bases from J, with 14 bases in between. The germline gives CDR1 DFQATT, CDR2 SNEGSKA (reference sequence). This CDR3 has 13 amino acids. In DNA, the CDR3 is TGCAGTGCTAGTAGTTCGGCAGGAGATGGCTACACCTTC. Translation gives CSASSSAGDGYTF.

The V gene is TRBV7-9, the J gene TRBJ2-1; perhaps TRBD2 as D (6 bases). Between the trimmed V and J ends, which lost 5 bases and 6 bases, there was a span of 11 bases. The CDR3 loop spans 13 amino acids. Germline CDR1 is SEHNR and CDR2 is FQNEAQ (reference sequence). CDR3 DNA sequence: TGTGCCAGCAGCCCGGGACTTATCAATGAGCAGTTCTTC. Its translation: CASSPGLINEQFF.

This clonotype came up a few times. The rearrangement uses TRBV5-1 and TRBJ2-7; D remains ambiguous. Germline V gene sequence: CDR1 SGHRS, CDR2 YFSETQ. This CDR3 contains 11 residues. Trimming took off 4 bases at V and 3 bases at J, with 5 bases between the two ends. The CDR3 coding sequence is TGCGCCAGCAGCAACGGCTACGAGCAGTACTTC. Residues: CASSNGYEQYF.

The table lists this clonotype with many counts. The chain links TRBV12-3 or TRBV12-4 to TRBJ1-5; D gene uncertain. The CDR3 spans 15 residues. Trimming shortened V by 7 bases and J by 4 bases, and 17 bases separated the two germline ends. The CDR3 nucleotides read TGTGCCAGCAAAGAACGGGCAGGAAGTAATCAGCCCCAGCATTTT. Protein sequence: CASKERAGSNQPQHF.

This clonotype was counted ten times or more. V and J are TRBV18 and TRBJ1-1; D gene uncertain. The CDR3 is 15 amino acids. Trimming stripped 1 base from V and 5 bases from J, with 14 bases between. Germline V gene lookup returns CDR1 KGHSH and CDR2 LQKENI. CDR3 nucleotide sequence: TGTGCCAGCTCACCACAAACTGCGGGAGGTACTGAAGCTTTCTTT. It codes for CASSPQTAGGTEAFF.

V gene TRBV19 combines with J gene TRBJ2-1; the match to TRBD1 covers 9 bases. With 5 bases clipped from V and 8 bases from J, the junction kept 10 bases outside the gene matches. Per the germline V gene, CDR1 is LNHDA and CDR2 is SQIVND (reference sequence). The CDR3 has 15 amino acids. The chain's CDR3 is CASSGLRDRVHEQFF. CDR3 bases: TGTGCCAGTAGTGGCCTCCGGGACAGGGTACATGAGCAGTTCTTC.

This clonotype was observed at least ten times. The gene calls are TRBV3-1 and TRBJ2-1; TRBD2 matches 9 bases. Trimming took 4 bases from V and 9 from J; bases not matched to a gene: 1. CDR1 and CDR2 from the germline V gene are LGHDT and YNNKEL (reference sequence). This CDR3 has 12 amino acids. CDR3 sequence (DNA): TGTGCCAGCAGCCTGGGACTAGCTGAGCAGTTCTTC. This gives the protein CASSLGLAEQFF.

This chain connects TRBV5-1 to TRBJ2-5; 10 bases agree with TRBD1. CDR1 is SGHRS and CDR2 is YFSETQ in the germline V gene. The CDR3 is made up of 15 amino acids. The J segment lost 0 bases and the V segment lost 4 bases, leaving 3 bases of the junction unmatched. Here the CDR3 DNA reads TGCGCCAGCAGCACGGGACAGGGGAACCAAGAGACCCAGTACTTC. Translating it yields CASSTGQGNQETQYF.

Regarding this clonotype: The conserved phenylalanine or tryptophan is not found at the CDR3 terminus, so this likely reflects a read error. DNA of the CDR3: TGCGCCAGCAGCTCCTCCAAGTCGGGTGCCTCCTACGAGCAGTACCTC. Its protein is CASSSSKSGASYEQYL. The rearrangement links TRBV4-1 to TRBJ2-7; D call uncertain. Per the germline V gene, CDR1 is MGHRA and CDR2 is YSYEKL. This CDR3 has 16 residues. Trimming took 5 bases from V and 0 from J, leaving 17 bases between them.

This clonotype was seen repeatedly, ten times or more. The chain has TRBV28 and TRBJ1-3; D gene unclear. CDR1 is MDHEN, CDR2 SYDVKM, per germline. The length of the CDR3 is 14 residues. V lost 5 bases and J lost 3, with 11 bases in between. This CDR3 reads CASSPLGLGNTIYF. The CDR3 bases are TGTGCCAGCAGTCCGCTTGGCCTTGGAAACACCATATATTTT.

This clonotype was picked up many times. The chain joins TRBV5-8 to TRBJ1-2; 7 bases agree with TRBD1. The CDR3 spans 15 residues. Germline V gene lookup returns CDR1 SGHTS and CDR2 YDEGEE. After removal of 0 bases from V and 4 bases from J, the junction contained 6 bases not matched to a gene. In DNA form, the CDR3 reads TGTGCCAGCAGCTTGGTCGGACAGGTCGGCTATGGCTACACCTTC. Translating it yields CASSLVGQVGYGYTF. Together with reference TRBV5-8 and TRBJ1-2, the CDR3 gives the full variable domain: EAGVTQSPTHLIKTRGQQATLRCSPISGHTSVYWYQQALGLGLQFLLWYDEGEERNRGNFPPRFSGRQFPNYSSELNVNALELEDSALYLCASSLVGQVGYGYTFGSGTRLTVV.

The chain joins TRBV25-1 to TRBJ1-2; D might be TRBD1 (5 bases). The V end lost 1 base, the J end lost 8 bases, and 11 bases lay between the germline ends. Germline V lookup: CDR1 MGHDK, CDR2 SYGVNS. The CDR3 loop spans 13 amino acids. The CDR3 DNA reads as TGTGCCAGCAGTGAATCACAGGCATTCGGCTACACCTTC. Its translation: CASSESQAFGYTF.

The chain uses TRBV20-1 and TRBJ1-5, with a tentative D call TRBD1 (6 bases). Trimming took 5 bases from V and 6 from J, leaving 17 bases between them. Germline-derived CDR1 and CDR2 are DFQATT and SNEGSKA (reference sequence). The CDR3 has 14 residues. The CDR3, as DNA: TGCAGTGCTCCACAGGGAGGTGGGAGTCAGCCCCAGCATTTT. It specifies CSAPQGGGSQPQHF.

V usage is TRBV6-5 and J usage is TRBJ2-6; 8 bases map to TRBD1. The V gene end was trimmed by 2 bases and the J gene end by 2 bases; junction bases not matched to a gene: 5. Germline CDR1 and CDR2: MNHEY and SVGAGI. This CDR3 has 17 amino acids. The DNA for the CDR3 is TGTGCCAGCAGTTACGTACAGGGGGTTCCTGGGGCCAACGTCCTGACTTTC. This gives the protein CASSYVQGVPGANVLTF.

The genes are TRBV29-1 and TRBJ2-3; D is undetermined. V lost 2 bases, J lost 3 bases, and 6 bases lay in between. Per germline, CDR1 SQVTM and CDR2 ANQGSEA. The CDR3 is made up of 12 amino acids. The CDR3 nucleotides read TGCAGCGTTGAACGGAGTACAGATACGCAGTATTTT. Protein sequence: CSVERSTDTQYF.

This rearrangement joins TRBV20-1 to TRBJ2-7, with TRBD1 matching 9 bases. The CDR3 is 15 residues long. V trimming: 6 bases; J trimming: 2 bases; junction bases outside the gene matches: 11. Germline CDR1 DFQATT, CDR2 SNEGSKA (reference sequence). For the CDR3, the DNA is TGCAGTGCAGCGCCTGTGGACAGGGGCCCCTACGAGCAGTACTTC. This translates into CSAAPVDRGPYEQYF.

Ten or more counts support this clonotype. The chain couples TRBV4-1 to TRBJ2-7, with unresolved D. Germline CDR1 reads MGHRA; CDR2 reads YSYEKL. The CDR3 is made up of 20 amino acids. The V end lost 2 bases, the J end lost 1 base, and 27 bases lay between the germline ends. CDR3 protein: CASSQPQLSLPAAPSYEQYF. The DNA of the CDR3 is TGCGCCAGCAGCCAACCCCAGCTGAGCCTACCCGCCGCTCCATCCTACGAGCAGTACTTC.

This clonotype has ten or more counts. The gene calls are TRBV20-1 and TRBJ2-4; D might be TRBD1 (6 bases). The ends were cut back, 6 bases at V and 4 bases at J, with 13 bases in the middle. The CDR3 spans 13 residues. Per the germline V gene, CDR1 is DFQATT and CDR2 is SNEGSKA (reference sequence). The CDR3 loop is CSAAAQGKNIQYF. CDR3 coding DNA: TGCAGTGCGGCAGCTCAGGGGAAAAACATTCAGTACTTC.

The V and J genes are TRBV7-6 and TRBJ2-5; D gene uncertain. This CDR3 has 12 residues. Germline CDR1 and CDR2: SGHVS and FNYEAQ. Trimming took off 10 bases at V and 1 base at J, with 10 bases between the two ends. The CDR3 spells CATGRSQETQYF. Here the CDR3 DNA reads TGTGCCACCGGACGGAGCCAAGAGACCCAGTACTTC.

Concerning this clonotype: A much larger clone lies one base from this, so it may be a read error. This chain links TRBV7-8 with TRBJ1-5; D might be TRBD1 (6 bases). Germline CDR1 and CDR2: SGHVS and FQNEAQ. V lost 8 bases and J lost 1, with 9 bases in between. The CDR3 consists of 13 residues. The CDR3 DNA reads TGTGCCAGCCTGGGGGCGAGCAATCAGCCCCAGCATTTT. Amino acid sequence: CASLGASNQPQHF.

This clonotype has at least ten counts. The genes are TRBV3-1 and TRBJ1-1; no reliable D call. This CDR3 comprises 11 residues. With 6 bases removed from V and 7 bases from J, the gap between germline ends came to 9 bases. The germline V gene has CDR1 LGHDT and CDR2 YNNKEL (reference sequence). CDR3 sequence reads: CASSRNVEAFF. The CDR3 nucleotides read TGTGCCAGCAGTCGGAACGTTGAAGCTTTCTTT.